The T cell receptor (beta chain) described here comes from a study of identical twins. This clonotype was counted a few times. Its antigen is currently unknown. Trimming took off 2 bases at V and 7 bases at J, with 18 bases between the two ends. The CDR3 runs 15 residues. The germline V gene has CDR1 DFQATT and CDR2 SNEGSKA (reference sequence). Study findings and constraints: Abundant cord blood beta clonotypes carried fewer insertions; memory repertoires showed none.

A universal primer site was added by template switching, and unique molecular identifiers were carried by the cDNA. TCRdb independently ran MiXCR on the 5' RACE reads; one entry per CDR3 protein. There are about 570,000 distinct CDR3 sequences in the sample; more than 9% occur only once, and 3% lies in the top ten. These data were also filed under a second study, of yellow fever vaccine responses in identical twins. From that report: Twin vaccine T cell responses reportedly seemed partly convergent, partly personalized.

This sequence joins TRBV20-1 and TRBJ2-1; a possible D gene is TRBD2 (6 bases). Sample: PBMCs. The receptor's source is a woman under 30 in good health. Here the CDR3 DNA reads TGCAGTGCTAGACGGGGGATTCGCCAAGGGAATGAGCAGTTCTTC. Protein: CSARRGIRQGNEQFF.